A single sample gave rise to the 15 T cell receptor beta chains below, sequenced in a study of cytomegalovirus exposure and HLA in healthy donors. Amplification used 60 Vbeta primers and 13 Jbeta primers. Profiled with immunoSEQ multiplex PCR; TCRdb holds only in-frame clones, not every one. The table has 180,000 or so clones, approximately 81% seen once. Specimen: PBMCs. Source of these receptors: a woman between 18 and 30 years old in good health and CMV-seronegative.

The chain links TRBV5-6 to TRBJ2-3, with 8 nucleotides matching TRBD2. Germline loops: CDR1 SGHDT, CDR2 YYEEEE. The J segment lost 2 bases and the V segment lost 4 bases, leaving 6 bases of the junction unmatched. This CDR3 has 15 residues. The DNA for the CDR3 is TGTGCCAGCAGCCGGGGGGGGCGCGACACAGATACGCAGTATTTT. Residues: CASSRGGRDTDTQYF.

The CDR3 region is CASRRTGKGYTF. In DNA form, the CDR3 reads TGTGCCAGCAGGCGGACAGGGAAAGGCTACACCTTC. The J gene is TRBJ1-2, the V gene TRBV2; 8 positions match TRBD1. This CDR3 contains 12 residues. Germline V gene lookup returns CDR1 SNHLY and CDR2 FYNNEI. The V gene end was trimmed by 6 bases and the J gene end by 8 bases; junction bases not matched to a gene: 5.

This clone showed up just a few times. The chain carries TRBV5-4 and TRBJ2-3, with D perhaps matching TRBD2 (7 bases). V shed 1 base and J shed 2 bases, with 17 bases lying between them. This CDR3 spans 17 amino acids. CDR1 and CDR2 from the germline V gene are SGHNT and YYREEE (reference sequence). CDR3 DNA: TGTGCCAGCAGCTTGAACGGGGGCGGGGGACTCACAGATACGCAGTATTTT. It is translated as CASSLNGGGGLTDTQYF.

This clone was seen more than once but under ten times. This chain connects TRBV5-1 to TRBJ2-5; D gene ambiguous. In germline, CDR1 is SGHRS, CDR2 YFSETQ. The V end was cut by 2 bases, the J end by 2 bases, with 13 bases between. The CDR3 covers 15 residues. CDR3: CASSFAKNPQETQYF. The CDR3 DNA is TGCGCCAGCAGCTTCGCGAAGAATCCACAAGAGACCCAGTACTTC.

This clone has only a few counts. The gene calls are TRBV7-6 and TRBJ2-7, with D possibly matching TRBD1 (6 bases). Deletions cut 5 bases from V and 0 bases from J, with 23 bases between. The CDR3 spans 18 residues. Germline CDR1 SGHVS, CDR2 FNYEAQ. The CDR3 spells CASSHSSSRDTSSYEQYF. As DNA, the CDR3 is TGTGCCAGCAGCCACTCTTCCTCCCGGGACACGAGCTCCTACGAGCAGTACTTC.

This chain connects TRBV27 to TRBJ2-7, with TRBD1 identical over 12 bases. The J segment lost 5 bases and the V segment lost 3 bases, leaving 2 bases of the junction unmatched. Germline CDR1 is MNHEY and CDR2 is SMNVEV (reference sequence). This CDR3 spans 14 amino acids. Here the CDR3 DNA reads TGTGCCAGCAGTTTTGGGACAGGGGGCAACGAGCAGTACTTC. It translates to CASSFGTGGNEQYF.

The J gene is TRBJ2-7, the V gene TRBV4-2; 8 bases are a match to TRBD2. From germline, CDR1 is LGHNA and CDR2 YNFKEQ. The V gene end was trimmed by 2 bases and the J gene end by 6 bases; junction bases not matched to a gene: 18. The CDR3 consists of 18 residues. In DNA form, the CDR3 reads TGTGCCAGCAGCCAATCCCCCTCCGGGACTAGACTTTCCGGCGAGCAGTACTTC. Translated: CASSQSPSGTRLSGEQYF.

This chain links TRBV18 with TRBJ1-3; no definite D call. This CDR3 spans 15 amino acids. V lost 5 bases to trimming and J lost 3 bases, with 14 bases between them. Germline V gene lookup returns CDR1 KGHSH and CDR2 LQKENI. The CDR3 loop is CASSTTPGNGNTIYF. The CDR3 region has the DNA TGTGCCAGCTCAACCACACCGGGGAATGGAAACACCATATATTTT. Supplemented by reference TRBV18 and TRBJ1-3, the full variable domain reads NAGVMQNPRHLVRRRGQEARLRCSPMKGHSHVYWYRQLPEEGLKFMVYLQKENIIDESGMPKERFSAEFPKEGPSILRIQQVVRGDSAAYFCASSTTPGNGNTIYFGEGSWLTVV.

The gene calls are TRBV2 and TRBJ1-5; D perhaps matches TRBD1 (5 bases). CDR3 length: 13 amino acids. Germline V lookup: CDR1 SNHLY, CDR2 FYNNEI. V was shortened by 6 bases and J by 8 bases, with 14 bases between the two germline ends. CDR3 residues: CASRGGSGEPQHF. The DNA of the CDR3 is TGTGCCAGCAGGGGGGGGAGCGGTGAGCCCCAGCATTTT.

V gene TRBV7-9 combines with J gene TRBJ2-7; maybe TRBD1 (8 bases). The CDR3 extends over 13 amino acids. The germline CDR1 and CDR2 sequences are SEHNR and FQNEAQ (reference sequence). Between the trimmed V and J ends, which lost 9 bases and 6 bases, there was a span of 18 bases. This CDR3 reads CASQETGGGEQYF. In DNA, the CDR3 is TGTGCCAGTCAAGAAACAGGGGGGGGCGAGCAGTACTTC.

Concerning this clone itself: One end of the junction does not line up with germline, which may come from a read error. V usage is TRBV7-7 and J usage is TRBJ2-1; 8 nucleotides line up with TRBD1. This CDR3 contains 15 residues. CDR1 is SSHAT, CDR2 FNYEAQ, per germline (reference sequence). The CDR3 is CASSLDRVTRNEQFF. The CDR3 DNA reads as TGTGCTAGCAGCTTGGACAGGGTGACGAGGAATGAGCAGTTCTTC.

A remark on this clone: An end of the junction does not agree with germline; a read error may underlie this. This sample also contains other DNA sequences that code for the same CDR3. V gene TRBV5-1 combines with J gene TRBJ2-7; 7 bases agree with TRBD1. This CDR3 has 15 amino acids. Germline V CDR1 and CDR2: SGHRS, YFSETQ. CDR3 loop: CASSMTGFSSYEQYF. CDR3 bases: TGCGCCAGCAGCATGACAGGGTTTAGCTCCTATGAGCAGTACTTC.

V usage is TRBV12-5 and J usage is TRBJ1-1; TRBD1 might be the D (5 bases). The germline V gene encodes CDR1 LGHNT and CDR2 FRNRAP. Between the trimmed V and J ends, which lost 6 bases and 7 bases, there was a span of 12 bases. The CDR3 consists of 12 residues. As DNA, the CDR3 is TGTGCTAGTGGCCGGGGGACGTTTGAAGCTTTCTTT. Protein product: CASGRGTFEAFF.

Concerning this clone: A junction boundary mismatches the germline segment, possibly from a read error. The genes are TRBV7-9 and TRBJ2-5; D perhaps matches TRBD2 (6 bases). Germline CDR1 reads SEHNR; CDR2 reads FQNEAQ (reference sequence). This CDR3 is built from 15 residues. The CDR3 DNA sequence: TGTTCCAGCAGCCAATCCCCGGGGGTAGGAGAGACCCAGTACTTC. Protein product: CSSSQSPGVGETQYF.

Here the CDR3 DNA reads TGTGCCAGCAGTTACTCTGGGGACAGGGTGCGCGGCTACACCTTC. Its protein is CASSYSGDRVRGYTF. This sequence joins TRBV6-5 and TRBJ1-2, with 9 bases lining up with TRBD1. Trimming at V came to 0 bases and at J to 8 bases, leaving 7 bases not matched to a gene. CDR1 is MNHEY and CDR2 is SVGAGI in the germline V gene. The CDR3 contains 15 residues.